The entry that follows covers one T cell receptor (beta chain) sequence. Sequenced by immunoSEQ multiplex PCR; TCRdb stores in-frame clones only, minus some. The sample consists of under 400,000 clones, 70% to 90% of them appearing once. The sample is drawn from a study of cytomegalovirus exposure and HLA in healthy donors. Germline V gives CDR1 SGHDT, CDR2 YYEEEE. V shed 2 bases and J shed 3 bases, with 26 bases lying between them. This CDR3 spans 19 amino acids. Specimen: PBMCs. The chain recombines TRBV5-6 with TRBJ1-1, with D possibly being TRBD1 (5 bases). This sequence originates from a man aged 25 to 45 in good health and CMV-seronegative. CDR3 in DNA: TGTGCCAGCAGCTTAGGGGATATCGGAAGGGTCTATCGGGACACTGAAGCTTTCTTT. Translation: CASSLGDIGRVYRDTEAFF. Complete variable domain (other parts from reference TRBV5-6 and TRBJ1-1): DAGVTQSPTHLIKTRGQQVTLRCSPKSGHDTVSWYQQALGQGPQFIFQYYEEEERQRGNFPDRFSGHQFPNYSSELNVNALLLGDSALYLCASSLGDIGRVYRDTEAFFGQGTRLTVV.